This T cell receptor beta chain originates from a study of T cells after yellow fever vaccination. Overall study: Fractions with few cells were prepared using SMART-Seq v4 Ultra Low Input. Study findings and constraints: A weaker secondary response peaked on day 5, the primary on day 15. Abundant clonotypes from the bulk population could get into FACS-sorted repertoires as contaminants. Booster sampling recovered most clones from primary vaccination (about 97% CD4, approximately 88% CD8).

The CDR3 length is 16 residues. Germline V gene lookup returns CDR1 LGHNA and CDR2 YSLEER. Trimming shortened V by 0 bases and J by 4 bases, and 13 bases separated the two germline ends. TCRdb redid the calling of the 5' RACE reads with MiXCR, one entry per CDR3 protein. The profile covers 350,000 to 450,000 distinct CDR3 sequences, with about 17% appearing a single time and roughly a sixth taken by the ten largest. This clonotype was counted between two and nine times. Its antigen is unknown. Sample: PBMCs, taken before the yellow fever booster vaccination. The chain uses TRBV4-3 and TRBJ2-1; D possibly corresponds to TRBD2 (7 bases). The clonotype comes from a young man who received the YFV17D yellow fever vaccine. CDR3 residues: CASSQEGGGGYNEQFF. DNA of the CDR3: TGCGCCAGCAGCCAAGAGGGAGGGGGAGGATACAATGAGCAGTTCTTC.